This T cell receptor (beta chain) emerged from a study of blood T cells in healthy people across ages. This clonotype appeared a few times. The antigen is undetermined. The V and J ends lost 7 bases and 3 bases respectively, with 10 bases between them. This CDR3 comprises 12 residues. The germline gives CDR1 SQVTM, CDR2 ANQGSEA. Study outcomes and limitations: The long-lived group displayed more naive CD4+ cells, plus higher diversity, than the aged donors did.

With each sample, at least 5 micrograms of total RNA were extracted. Combining a sample-barcoded 5' primer with a J-beta primer mix, a second PCR ran for about 7 to 11 cycles. Each single sample gave us at least 3 million CDR3-containing paired-end reads. One entry per CDR3 protein, called by TCRdb with MiXCR from the 5' RACE reads. The sample has about 720,000 distinct CDR3 sequences, 20% to 25% seen once. V and J are TRBV29-1 and TRBJ2-1; D could derive from TRBD1 or TRBD2 (5 bases each). This sequence was found in a man between 70 and 80 years old in good health. Material for sequencing was blood. The CDR3 DNA reads TGCAGCGAAGCGGACAACTACAATGAGCAGTTCTTC. This sequence encodes CSEADNYNEQFF.